This TCR beta chain was identified during a study of blood T cell repertoires in COVID-19. Trimming pared 0 bases from V and 4 bases from J, leaving 3 bases between. CDR3 length: 12 residues. CDR1 SGHTA and CDR2 FQGNSA come from the germline V gene. TCRdb keeps only in-frame clones here, not all; method: immunoSEQ multiplex PCR. The data contain about 250,000 clones, over 75% of them singletons. This sequence originates from a woman aged 50 to 65 with acute COVID-19. V is TRBV7-2 and J is TRBJ2-5; D gene ambiguous. Material for sequencing was PBMCs or T cells enriched from blood (not recorded which). CDR3 bases: TGTGCCAGCAGCTTAGCGCGAGAGACCCAGTACTTC. Protein: CASSLARETQYF.